This note documents a single TCR beta chain sequence. Antigen: not known. These data belong to a study of cytomegalovirus exposure and HLA in healthy donors. Findings of the study overall: Earlier analysis looked at TCR beta V segments, and most were productive about 87% or about 30% of the time.

Trimming removed 7 bases at V and 7 bases at J, with 14 bases between. The germline V gene encodes CDR1 SGHTS and CDR2 YDEGEE. The CDR3 loop spans 12 amino acids. The PCR had 60 Vbeta and 13 Jbeta primers. Assay used: immunoSEQ multiplex PCR; TCRdb lists only in-frame clones, some missing. The sample lists approximately 180,000 clones; 70% to 85% were seen once. This chain links TRBV5-8 with TRBJ1-2; D is uncertain. This TCR was sampled from a human donor in good health. The specimen sequenced was PBMCs. CDR3 sequence reads: CASVPHEFGYTF. The DNA of the CDR3 is TGTGCCAGCGTACCGCATGAGTTTGGCTACACCTTC.